The 20 T cell receptor beta chains below were found in one sample sequenced in a study of control samples from healthy donors and cancer patients. TCRdb keeps only in-frame clones here, not all; method: immunoSEQ multiplex PCR. Here the sample spans 150,000 to 200,000 clones, approximately 94% being singletons. The source material was blood. The receptor source for this set is a woman aged 18-29 years in good health.

The rearrangement uses TRBV7-3 and TRBJ2-3; the D call may be TRBD1 or TRBD2 (5 bases each). Between the trimmed V and J ends, which lost 6 bases and 5 bases, there was a span of 18 bases. This CDR3 has 15 amino acids. In germline, CDR1 is SGHTA, CDR2 FQGTGA. For the CDR3, the DNA is TGTGCCAGCAGTCAAGTGGGGGAAGGGATAGATACGCAGTATTTT. It yields the protein CASSQVGEGIDTQYF.

The V call is TRBV5-1, the J call TRBJ2-3; no firm D call. The V gene lost 0 bases and the J gene lost 3 bases, with 11 bases spanning the gap. This CDR3 region has 15 residues. The germline gives CDR1 SGHRS, CDR2 YFSETQ. The CDR3 region has the DNA TGCGCCAGCAGCTTGGACAGAAGTATTACAGATACGCAGTATTTT. This translates into CASSLDRSITDTQYF.

The chain has TRBV7-6 and TRBJ2-5; the D gene could be TRBD1 or TRBD2 (6 bases each). Germline V CDR1 and CDR2: SGHVS, FNYEAQ. V lost 5 bases and J lost 5, with 18 bases in between. There are 15 residues in the CDR3. The CDR3 coding sequence is TGTGCCAGCAGCCAACCCGGGGAAGGGGGGGAGACCCAGTACTTC. Its translation: CASSQPGEGGETQYF.

J is TRBJ1-1 and V is TRBV4-3; D not certain. V gave up 4 bases and J gave up 11 bases, with 11 bases separating them. The germline V gene has CDR1 LGHNA and CDR2 YSLEER. The CDR3 is 11 amino acids. The CDR3 DNA reads as TGCGCCAGCAGCCGTTCAAGAGACGCTTTCTTT. This codes for CASSRSRDAFF.

The chain couples TRBV4-1 to TRBJ1-3; TRBD1 agrees at 12 bases. V gave up 3 bases and J gave up 1 base; unmatched junction bases: 4. Germline CDR1 MGHRA, CDR2 YSYEKL. This CDR3 contains 17 residues. The CDR3 sequence is CASSHPGQGASGNTIYF. CDR3 nucleotides: TGCGCCAGCAGCCATCCGGGACAGGGGGCTTCTGGAAACACCATATATTTT.

V is TRBV7-2 and J is TRBJ2-5, with a possible D match to TRBD2 (6 bases). Germline V gene sequence: CDR1 SGHTA, CDR2 FQGNSA. The CDR3 length is 13 residues. V was shortened by 1 base and J by 6 bases, with 9 bases between the two germline ends. The CDR3 DNA reads TGTGCCAGCAGCTTAGGTCTAGCGAAGACCCAGTACTTC. It yields the protein CASSLGLAKTQYF.

The chain is built from TRBV20-1 and TRBJ2-1, with 8 bases lining up with TRBD2. Germline V gene sequence: CDR1 DFQATT, CDR2 SNEGSKA (reference sequence). The CDR3 runs 15 residues. V trimming: 3 bases; J trimming: 2 bases; junction bases outside the gene matches: 6. The CDR3 loop reads CSASPAGVTYNEQFF. In DNA, the CDR3 is TGCAGTGCTAGTCCAGCGGGAGTAACCTACAATGAGCAGTTCTTC.

This rearrangement joins TRBV14 to TRBJ2-1; tentatively, D is TRBD2 (6 bases). The CDR3 is 14 amino acids. Germline values: CDR1 SGHDN, CDR2 FVKESK. V lost 1 base and J 15 bases, leaving 19 bases between the germline ends. The CDR3 DNA is TGTGCCAGCAGCCAAGTTGGGAGTAGGACTAAGGTGTTCTTC. This encodes CASSQVGSRTKVFF.

The J gene is TRBJ1-1, the V gene TRBV6-1; no firm D call. V lost 1 base to trimming and J lost 3 bases, with 12 bases between them. The germline CDR1 and CDR2 sequences are MNHNS and SASEGT. The CDR3 consists of 15 residues. CDR3 in amino acids: CASSEEWQLYTEAFF. In DNA form, the CDR3 reads TGTGCCAGCAGTGAAGAATGGCAGCTTTACACTGAAGCTTTCTTT.

The chain employs TRBV6-1 and TRBJ2-1; no reliable D call. V dropped 1 base and J dropped 5 bases, with 6 bases sitting between them. This CDR3 has 13 amino acids. Germline CDR1 and CDR2: MNHNS and SASEGT. CDR3 protein: CASSEGPNNEQFF. The CDR3 nucleotides are TGTGCCAGCAGTGAAGGGCCGAACAATGAGCAGTTCTTC.

The chain recombines TRBV7-9 with TRBJ2-5, with 9 bases aligning to TRBD2. Germline CDR1 and CDR2: SEHNR and FQNEAQ (reference sequence). After removal of 3 bases from V and 0 bases from J, the junction contained 8 bases not matched to a gene. This CDR3 spans 17 amino acids. Here the CDR3 reads CASSFLGGGAYQETQYF. As DNA, the CDR3 is TGTGCCAGCAGCTTCCTGGGCGGGGGGGCCTACCAAGAGACCCAGTACTTC. Based on the CDR3 plus reference TRBV7-9 and TRBJ2-5, the full variable domain is DTGVSQNPRHKITKRGQNVTFRCDPISEHNRLYWYRQTLGQGPEFLTYFQNEAQLEKSRLLSDRFSAERPKGSFSTLEIQRTEQGDSAMYLCASSFLGGGAYQETQYFGPGTRLLVL.

The V and J genes are TRBV7-6 and TRBJ1-4, with D perhaps matching TRBD1 (6 bases). CDR1 SGHVS and CDR2 FNYEAQ come from the germline V gene. This CDR3 is built from 19 residues. The V end was cut by 2 bases, the J end by 7 bases, with 26 bases between. CDR3 region: CASSLFGARGVSMGEKLFF. The CDR3 DNA reads TGTGCCAGCAGCTTATTTGGGGCCAGGGGCGTTTCTATGGGTGAAAAACTGTTTTTT.

The chain combines TRBV19 with TRBJ2-7; D unresolved. The CDR3 is 14 residues long. V was shortened by 5 bases and J by 2 bases, with 13 bases between the two germline ends. Germline V gene data show CDR1 as LNHDA and CDR2 as SQIVND (reference sequence). CDR3 in amino acids: CASSPRLGTYEQYF. For the CDR3, the DNA is TGTGCCAGTAGTCCCCGACTGGGAACCTACGAGCAGTACTTC.

The gene calls are TRBV28 and TRBJ1-2, with unresolved D. CDR1 and CDR2 from the germline V gene are MDHEN and SYDVKM. The CDR3 has 13 residues. The V end lost 3 bases, the J end lost 0 bases, and 5 bases lay between the germline ends. This CDR3 reads CASSLAANYGYTF. CDR3 nucleotide sequence: TGTGCCAGCAGTTTGGCAGCTAACTATGGCTACACCTTC.

The chain combines TRBV28 with TRBJ1-1, with D perhaps matching TRBD1 (5 bases). From germline, CDR1 is MDHEN and CDR2 SYDVKM. This CDR3 has 14 residues. With 3 bases removed from V and 4 bases from J, the gap between germline ends came to 12 bases. The DNA for the CDR3 is TGTGCCAGCAGTTTGGGGGGAGTAGGCACTGAAGCTTTCTTT. It is translated as CASSLGGVGTEAFF.

This clone appeared once. This chain links TRBV6-5 with TRBJ1-3, with 11 bases fitting TRBD1. The CDR3 is 14 residues long. Germline CDR1 is MNHEY and CDR2 is SVGAGI. Unmatched junction bases numbered 8, after V lost 7 bases and J lost 9 bases. The DNA of the CDR3 is TGTGCCAGCAAACCGGGACAGGGGGTCCTCACCATATATTTT. This translates into CASKPGQGVLTIYF.

The V and J genes are TRBV12-3 or TRBV12-4 and TRBJ2-7, with TRBD2 identical over 10 bases. This CDR3 spans 12 amino acids. The V gene end was trimmed by 8 bases and the J gene end by 5 bases; junction bases not matched to a gene: 3. The CDR3 DNA reads as TGTGCCAGCGCCCTAGCGGGAGACGAGCAGTACTTC. Encoded protein: CASALAGDEQYF.

The count of this clone is one. V is TRBV4-2 and J is TRBJ2-3; D not certain. Germline V gene lookup returns CDR1 LGHNA and CDR2 YNFKEQ. V dropped 0 bases and J dropped 3 bases, with 10 bases sitting between them. This CDR3 has 15 residues. The CDR3, as DNA: TGTGCCAGCAGCCAAGAGAGTTATGGAACAGATACGCAGTATTTT. It codes for CASSQESYGTDTQYF.

The chain links TRBV2 to TRBJ1-3, with D possibly TRBD1 on 5 matching bases. V was cut by 6 bases and J by 1 base, with 16 bases left in between. The CDR3 is made up of 16 amino acids. Germline lookup yields CDR1 SNHLY and CDR2 FYNNEI. CDR3 loop: CASSPGRYRSGNTIYF. The CDR3 nucleotides are TGTGCCAGCAGCCCGGGACGGTATAGGTCTGGAAACACCATATATTTT.

This sequence joins TRBV19 and TRBJ1-3, with D perhaps TRBD1 (5 bases). V lost 7 bases, J lost 0 bases, and 13 bases lay in between. The germline CDR1 and CDR2 sequences are LNHDA and SQIVND (reference sequence). This CDR3 spans 15 amino acids. The CDR3 DNA reads as TGTGCCAGTAACTCCGTCGGGGGCTCTGGAAACACCATATATTTT. Translated: CASNSVGGSGNTIYF.